One and the same sample provided the 21 T cell receptor beta chains below, sequenced in a study of cytomegalovirus exposure and HLA in healthy donors. With 60 Vbeta and 13 Jbeta primers, the PCR was carried out. This table comes from immunoSEQ multiplex PCR, and its TCRdb copy is limited to in-frame clones, with some not included. The table shows 99,000 or so clones, with 75% to 90% occurring only once. Sequencing used PBMCs. These TCRs come from a man aged 30 to 39 in good health and CMV-seropositive.

The chain recombines TRBV2 with TRBJ2-3; TRBD2 is a possible D gene (5 bases). CDR3 size: 12 residues. Between the trimmed V and J ends, which lost 5 bases and 6 bases, there was a span of 9 bases. Per the germline V gene, CDR1 is SNHLY and CDR2 is FYNNEI. CDR3 DNA sequence: TGTGCCAGCAGTCCTTCGGGGGATACGCAGTATTTT. It encodes CASSPSGDTQYF.

This rearrangement joins TRBV28 to TRBJ2-2; 12 bases agree with TRBD2. The CDR3 is 17 amino acids. V dropped 5 bases and J dropped 5; count of bases not matched to a gene: 9. The germline CDR1 and CDR2 sequences are MDHEN and SYDVKM. In DNA, the CDR3 is TGTGCCAGCAGTAAGACTAGCGGGGGCCGTTGGACCGGGGAGCTGTTTTTT. It encodes CASSKTSGGRWTGELFF.

The V call is TRBV7-8, the J call TRBJ1-5; D might be TRBD1 (5 bases). V was clipped by 1 base and J by 0 bases, with 10 bases between them. CDR3 size: 16 residues. Germline V gives CDR1 SGHVS, CDR2 FQNEAQ. CDR3 sequence (DNA): TGTGCCAGCAGCTTAGGGACACCCTATAGCAATCAGCCCCAGCATTTT. Translating it yields CASSLGTPYSNQPQHF.

This clone appeared a single time. The J gene is TRBJ1-6, the V gene TRBV28, with 7 bases that match TRBD1. CDR1 is MDHEN and CDR2 is SYDVKM in the germline V gene. V was clipped by 6 bases and J by 4 bases; unmatched bases: 6. The CDR3 sequence is 15 residues long. Here the CDR3 DNA reads TGTGCCAGCAGCCGACAGGGAGCATATAATTCACCCCTCCACTTT. This encodes CASSRQGAYNSPLHF.

This clone was detected only once. The chain has TRBV27 and TRBJ2-1, with a weak D call TRBD1 (5 bases). V shed 0 bases and J shed 6 bases, with 6 bases lying between them. Germline V gives CDR1 MNHEY, CDR2 SMNVEV (reference sequence). This CDR3 region has 13 residues. The CDR3 is CASSLSGPNEQFF. The CDR3 DNA follows: TGTGCCAGCAGTTTATCGGGGCCCAATGAGCAGTTCTTC.

In this sample, this clone turned up once. The chain couples TRBV6-5 to TRBJ1-1; D is unresolved. V was pared by 0 bases and J by 11 bases, with 22 bases between. The CDR3 contains 16 residues. Germline V gene data show CDR1 as MNHEY and CDR2 as SVGAGI. CDR3 region: CASSYSAARGTGGAFF. CDR3 in DNA: TGTGCCAGCAGTTACTCGGCCGCCCGGGGAACTGGTGGGGCTTTCTTT.

This clone appeared a single time. The V call is TRBV29-1, the J call TRBJ2-3; D is uncertain. The CDR3 spans 13 residues. Trimming removed 6 bases from V and 0 bases from J, with 10 bases in between. Germline V gene data show CDR1 as SQVTM and CDR2 as ANQGSEA. The CDR3 DNA reads as TGCAGCGTCAACCCTACTAGCACAGATACGCAGTATTTT. This encodes CSVNPTSTDTQYF.

V is TRBV4-1 and J is TRBJ2-7; TRBD1 is a possible D gene (7 bases). The V end was cut by 0 bases, the J end by 6 bases, with 12 bases between. The CDR3 is made up of 14 amino acids. Germline CDR1 and CDR2: MGHRA and YSYEKL. CDR3 DNA: TGCGCCAGCAGCCAAGAGGGGGGACAGAGCGAGCAGTACTTC. Amino acid sequence: CASSQEGGQSEQYF.

The V call is TRBV6-5, the J call TRBJ2-2; 9 bases are a match to TRBD2. Germline trimming cut 7 bases from V and 2 bases from J; bases unmatched to any gene: 5. Germline V lookup: CDR1 MNHEY, CDR2 SVGAGI. The CDR3 has 15 residues. The CDR3 DNA sequence: TGTGCCAGCAAGGTGGGGACTAGCAACACCGGGGAGCTGTTTTTT. Its translation: CASKVGTSNTGELFF.

The chain recombines TRBV6-1 with TRBJ1-6; D possibly corresponds to TRBD1 (6 bases). Trimming took off 6 bases at V and 0 bases at J, with 9 bases between the two ends. Germline loops: CDR1 MNHNS, CDR2 SASEGT. This CDR3 is built from 15 residues. CDR3 sequence reads: CASSPGVSYNSPLHF. In DNA form, the CDR3 reads TGTGCCAGCAGCCCAGGGGTCTCCTATAATTCACCCCTCCACTTT.

The rearrangement uses TRBV30 and TRBJ1-5; TRBD1 might be the D (5 bases). Germline values: CDR1 GTSNPN, CDR2 SVGIG (reference sequence). The CDR3 totals 13 residues. Trimming shortened V by 4 bases and J by 2 bases, and 9 bases separated the two germline ends. CDR3 sequence reads: CAWTTGGNQPQHF. Here the CDR3 DNA reads TGTGCCTGGACCACGGGGGGCAATCAGCCCCAGCATTTT.

The chain combines TRBV10-3 with TRBJ2-7; D gene uncertain. Germline CDR1 reads ENHRY; CDR2 reads SYGVKD. V shed 3 bases and J shed 4 bases, with 7 bases lying between them. The CDR3 sequence is 12 residues long. The CDR3: CAISDTDYEQYF. The DNA of the CDR3 is TGTGCCATCAGTGACACAGATTACGAGCAGTACTTC.

The gene calls are TRBV30 and TRBJ1-1; weak D call: TRBD1 (5 bases). This CDR3 has 14 amino acids. CDR1 is GTSNPN, CDR2 SVGIG, per germline (reference sequence). V was clipped by 3 bases and J by 1 base, with 12 bases between them. CDR3 nucleotide sequence: TGTGCCTGGAGGGCAGGGCCATCGAACACTGAAGCTTTCTTT. Translated, it gives CAWRAGPSNTEAFF.

This clone was found a few times. DNA of the CDR3: TGTGCCAGTCAGTACAGGGGCGATCAGCCCCAGCATTTT. This codes for CASQYRGDQPQHF. The chain recombines TRBV19 with TRBJ1-5; 7 bases are a match to TRBD1. Trimming took 8 bases from V and 5 from J; bases not matched to a gene: 6. Germline V gene lookup returns CDR1 LNHDA and CDR2 SQIVND (reference sequence). The length of the CDR3 is 13 residues.

The rearrangement joins TRBV5-1 to TRBJ2-3, with D unclear. Trimming pared 2 bases from V and 2 bases from J, leaving 21 bases between. CDR1 SGHRS and CDR2 YFSETQ come from the germline V gene. CDR3 length: 18 residues. CDR3 amino acids: CASSFPPLQKVLTDTQYF. The DNA of the CDR3 is TGCGCCAGCAGCTTCCCCCCCCTACAGAAGGTCCTCACAGATACGCAGTATTTT.

This chain joins TRBV27 and TRBJ1-1; D gene ambiguous. Germline loops: CDR1 MNHEY, CDR2 SMNVEV (reference sequence). V gave up 4 bases and J gave up 2 bases, with 8 bases separating them. CDR3 length: 13 amino acids. CDR3 nucleotides: TGTGCCAGCAGTTCCCCGGGAAACACTGAAGCTTTCTTT. This sequence encodes CASSSPGNTEAFF.

The chain couples TRBV6-4 to TRBJ1-2; D is unclear. This CDR3 comprises 15 residues. The V gene lost 0 bases and the J gene lost 4 bases, with 12 bases spanning the gap. In germline, CDR1 is MRHNA, CDR2 SNTAGT. CDR3 loop: CASSDSRTDFYGYTF. The CDR3 region has the DNA TGTGCCAGCAGTGACTCCAGGACGGACTTCTATGGCTACACCTTC.

This clone is a singleton in its sample. The chain has TRBV9 and TRBJ2-2; D perhaps matches TRBD2 (7 bases). CDR3 length: 16 amino acids. The V end was cut by 4 bases, the J end by 4 bases, with 17 bases between. Germline CDR1 reads SGDLS; CDR2 reads YYNGEE. CDR3 coding DNA: TGTGCCAGCAGCCTAGGGGGAGGGGGGAGCACCGGGGAGCTGTTTTTT. This sequence encodes CASSLGGGGSTGELFF.

This clone was observed a handful of times. Here the CDR3 reads CASSTSRGQFGYTF. DNA of the CDR3: TGTGCCAGCAGCACGAGCAGGGGGCAATTTGGCTACACCTTC. The chain links TRBV5-4 to TRBJ1-2; 8 nucleotides match TRBD1. Germline CDR1 reads SGHNT; CDR2 reads YYREEE (reference sequence). This CDR3 contains 14 residues. V gave up 4 bases and J gave up 7 bases; unmatched junction bases: 9.

This clone came up once. The chain has TRBV29-1 and TRBJ2-3; 14 bases align to TRBD2. This CDR3 spans 15 amino acids. Looked up from germline, CDR1 is SQVTM and CDR2 is ANQGSEA. V lost 4 bases, J lost 4 bases, and 4 bases stayed unmatched. The CDR3 region is CSVGLAGGSPDTQYF. The CDR3 DNA sequence: TGCAGCGTTGGACTAGCGGGGGGGTCCCCAGATACGCAGTATTTT.

This sequence joins TRBV6-5 and TRBJ2-3, with D perhaps matching TRBD2 (6 bases). Germline lookup yields CDR1 MNHEY and CDR2 SVGAGI. This CDR3 spans 15 amino acids. The germline V and J ends were trimmed by 6 bases and 3 bases, with 16 bases remaining between them. The CDR3 bases are TGTGCCAGCAGGAGAGGACTAATGGGGACAGATACGCAGTATTTT. It specifies CASRRGLMGTDTQYF.